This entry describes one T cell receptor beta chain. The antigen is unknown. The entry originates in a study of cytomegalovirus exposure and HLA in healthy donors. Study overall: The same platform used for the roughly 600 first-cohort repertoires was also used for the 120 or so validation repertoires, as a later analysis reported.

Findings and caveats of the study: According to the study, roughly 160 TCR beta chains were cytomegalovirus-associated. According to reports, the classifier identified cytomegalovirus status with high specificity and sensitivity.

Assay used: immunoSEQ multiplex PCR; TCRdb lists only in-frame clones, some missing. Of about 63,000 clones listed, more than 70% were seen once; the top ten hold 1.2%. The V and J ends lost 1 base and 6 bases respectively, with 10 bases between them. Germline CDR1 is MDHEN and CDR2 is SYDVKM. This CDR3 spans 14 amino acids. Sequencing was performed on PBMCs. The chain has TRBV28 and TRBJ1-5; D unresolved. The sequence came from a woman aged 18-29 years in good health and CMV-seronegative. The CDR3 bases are TGTGCCAGCAGTTTATCGCTAGCAAGTCAGCCCCAGCATTTT. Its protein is CASSLSLASQPQHF.